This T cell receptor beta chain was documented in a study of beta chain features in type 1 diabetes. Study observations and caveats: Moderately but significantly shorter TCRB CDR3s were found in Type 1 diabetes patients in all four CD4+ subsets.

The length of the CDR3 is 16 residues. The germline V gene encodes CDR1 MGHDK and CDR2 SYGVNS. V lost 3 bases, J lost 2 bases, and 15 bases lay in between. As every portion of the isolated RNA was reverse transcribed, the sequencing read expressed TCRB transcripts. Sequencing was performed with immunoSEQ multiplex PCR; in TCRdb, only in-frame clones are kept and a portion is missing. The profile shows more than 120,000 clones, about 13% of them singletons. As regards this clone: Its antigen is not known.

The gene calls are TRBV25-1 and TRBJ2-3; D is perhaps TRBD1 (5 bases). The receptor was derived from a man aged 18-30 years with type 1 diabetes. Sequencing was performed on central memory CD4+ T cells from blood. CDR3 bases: TGTGCCAGCAGTGATTGGGGCGGCAGGGTCACAGATACGCAGTATTTT. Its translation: CASSDWGGRVTDTQYF.